These T cell receptor beta chains were read from a single sample in a study of OX40 agonist ivuxolimab in advanced cancers. Measured with immunoSEQ multiplex PCR; TCRdb has only the in-frame clones, and not every one. The sample carries 70,000 or so clones, almost 90% recorded once. The input for sequencing was CD4+ or CD8+ T cells sorted from blood, taken in a trial of the OX40 agonist ivuxolimab. The receptor source for this set is an adult with an advanced solid tumor such as melanoma, head and neck, liver or kidney cancer. Each CDR3 is given with its conserved first and last residue. Fields, in order: V gene, D gene, J gene, CDR3 protein, CDR3 DNA. D genes are given only for firm matches.

>TRBV19|-|TRBJ1-1
CASAGHWAREINTEAFF
TGTGCCAGTGCGGGACACTGGGCGAGGGAGATAAACACTGAAGCTTTCTTT
>TRBV27|-|TRBJ2-7
CASSLGMSRSYEQYF
TGTGCCAGCAGTCTGGGCATGTCACGGAGCTACGAGCAGTACTTC
>TRBV7-6|-|TRBJ2-3
CASSSFNTDTQYF
TGTGCCAGCAGCTCGTTTAACACAGATACGCAGTATTTT
>TRBV4-2|TRBD2|TRBJ2-1
CASSQERTSSYNEQFF
TGTGCCAGCAGCCAAGAGAGGACTAGTTCTTACAATGAGCAGTTCTTC
>TRBV18|-|TRBJ2-1
CASSPVNTADEQFF
TGTGCCAGCTCACCAGTCAACACGGCGGATGAGCAGTTCTTC
>TRBV7-3|TRBD2|TRBJ2-7
CASSLTTSGTEQYF
TGTGCCAGCAGCTTAACGACTAGCGGGACCGAGCAGTACTTC
>TRBV27|TRBD1|TRBJ2-2
CASRGTGHGTGELFF
TGTGCCAGCAGAGGGACAGGGCATGGGACCGGGGAGCTGTTTTTT
>TRBV9|-|TRBJ1-1
CASSPGPGNTEAFF
TGTGCCAGCAGCCCCGGGCCAGGGAACACTGAAGCTTTCTTT
>TRBV1|-|TRBJ2-7
CTSSQDQNQREDSYEQYF
TGCACCAGCAGCCAAGACCAAAATCAGCGGGAGGACTCCTACGAGCAGTACTTC
>TRBV6-5|-|TRBJ2-3
CASTAGVASTDTQYF
TGTGCCAGCACCGCCGGGGTAGCTAGCACAGATACGCAGTATTTT
>TRBV7-3|TRBD2|TRBJ2-3
CASSQLAGGGDTQYF
TGTGCCAGCAGCCAGCTAGCGGGGGGCGGAGATACGCAGTATTTT